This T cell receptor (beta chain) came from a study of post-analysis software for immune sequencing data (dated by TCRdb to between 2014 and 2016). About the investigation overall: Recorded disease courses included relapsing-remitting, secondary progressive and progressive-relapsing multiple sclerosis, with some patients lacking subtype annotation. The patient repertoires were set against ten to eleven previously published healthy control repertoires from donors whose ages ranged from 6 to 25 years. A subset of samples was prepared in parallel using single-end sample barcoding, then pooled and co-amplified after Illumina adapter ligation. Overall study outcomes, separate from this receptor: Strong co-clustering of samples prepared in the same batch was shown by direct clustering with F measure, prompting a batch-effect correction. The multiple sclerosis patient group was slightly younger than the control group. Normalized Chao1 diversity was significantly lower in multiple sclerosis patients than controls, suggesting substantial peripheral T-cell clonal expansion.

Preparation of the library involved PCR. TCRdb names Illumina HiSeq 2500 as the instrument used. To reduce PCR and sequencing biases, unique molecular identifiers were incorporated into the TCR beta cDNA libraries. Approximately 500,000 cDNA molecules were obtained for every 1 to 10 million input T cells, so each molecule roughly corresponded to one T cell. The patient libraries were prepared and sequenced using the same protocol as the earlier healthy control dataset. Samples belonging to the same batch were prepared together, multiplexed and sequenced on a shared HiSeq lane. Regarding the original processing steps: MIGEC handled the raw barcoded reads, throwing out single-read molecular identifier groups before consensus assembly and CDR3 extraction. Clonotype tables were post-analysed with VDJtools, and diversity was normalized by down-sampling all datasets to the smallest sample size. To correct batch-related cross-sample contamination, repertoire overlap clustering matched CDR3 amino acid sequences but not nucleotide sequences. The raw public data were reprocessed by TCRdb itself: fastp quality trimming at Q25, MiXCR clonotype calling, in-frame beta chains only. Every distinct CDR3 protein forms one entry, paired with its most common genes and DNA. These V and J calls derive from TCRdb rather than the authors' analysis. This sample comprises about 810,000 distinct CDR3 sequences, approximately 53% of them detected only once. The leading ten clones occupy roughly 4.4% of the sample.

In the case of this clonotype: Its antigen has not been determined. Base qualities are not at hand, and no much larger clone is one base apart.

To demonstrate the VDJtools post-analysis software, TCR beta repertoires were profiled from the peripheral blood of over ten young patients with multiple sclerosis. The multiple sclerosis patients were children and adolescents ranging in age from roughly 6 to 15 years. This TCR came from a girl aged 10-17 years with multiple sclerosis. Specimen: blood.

This receptor carries the CDR3 CASSGGLVSPYEQYF. The nucleotide sequence reads as follows: TGTGCCAGCAGTGGGGGACTAGTCTCCCCCTACGAGCAGTACTTC. Recombination connected TRBV6-1 to TRBJ2-4; the junction holds 8 bases that match TRBD2. Near its end, the DNA agrees better with TRBJ2-7, so the J call may be wrong. Measured from the cysteine to the phenylalanine, the CDR3 is 15 residues long. Here the CDR3 DNA is all that survives: 45 bases in frame from base 1. Based on the germline V gene, the CDR1 and CDR2 sequences are MNHNS and SASEGT.